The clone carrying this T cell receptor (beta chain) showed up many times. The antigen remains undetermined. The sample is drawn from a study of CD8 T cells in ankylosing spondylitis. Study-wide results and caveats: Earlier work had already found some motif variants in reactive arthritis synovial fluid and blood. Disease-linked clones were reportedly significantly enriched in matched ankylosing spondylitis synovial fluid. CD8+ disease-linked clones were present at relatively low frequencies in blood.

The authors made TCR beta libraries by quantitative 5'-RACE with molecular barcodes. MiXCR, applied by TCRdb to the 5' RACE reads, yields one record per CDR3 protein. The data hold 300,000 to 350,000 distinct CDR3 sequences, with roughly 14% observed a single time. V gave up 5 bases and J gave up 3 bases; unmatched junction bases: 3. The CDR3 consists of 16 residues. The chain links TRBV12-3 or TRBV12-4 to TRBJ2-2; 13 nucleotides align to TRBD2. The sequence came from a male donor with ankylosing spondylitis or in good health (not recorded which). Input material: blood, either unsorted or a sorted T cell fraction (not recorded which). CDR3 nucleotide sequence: TGTGCCAGCAGTCCGGGACTAGCGGGGTACACCGGGGAGCTGTTTTTT. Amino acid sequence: CASSPGLAGYTGELFF.